The rows below give T cell receptor beta chains drawn from one sample of a study of T cell responses to AZD1222 COVID-19 vaccine. TCRdb's table, derived via immunoSEQ multiplex PCR, lists solely in-frame clones and lacks some. The table has roughly 93,000 clones, roughly 85% seen once. The sample here was peripheral blood, taken on day 0 of AZD1222 vaccination. The origin of the receptors is an adult in good health. The conserved cysteine and the conserved F or W are not part of the CDR3 here.

j_gene: TRBJ2-3; v_gene: TRBV10-3; CDR3aa: AISETSGRTDTQY
j_gene: TRBJ2-2; v_gene: TRBV6-5; CDR3aa: ASRGPNTGELF
j_gene: TRBJ1-2; v_gene: TRBV18; CDR3aa: ASSPDKNYGYT
j_gene: TRBJ2-2; v_gene: TRBV6-2/TRBV6-3; CDR3aa: ASNPVGHRGGTGELF
j_gene: TRBJ1-1; v_gene: TRBV7-8; CDR3aa: ASSIGITNTEAF
j_gene: TRBJ1-1; v_gene: TRBV11-1; CDR3aa: ASSLRPTEAF
j_gene: TRBJ1-3; v_gene: TRBV19; CDR3aa: ASSDGAAGNTIY
j_gene: TRBJ2-3; v_gene: TRBV15; CDR3aa: ATSGQGPLMDTQY
j_gene: TRBJ2-7; v_gene: TRBV4-2; CDR3aa: ASSQEGRGTYEQY
j_gene: TRBJ1-5; v_gene: TRBV28; CDR3aa: ASSLWDGRGEGSNQPQH
j_gene: TRBJ2-7; v_gene: TRBV19; CDR3aa: ASMGRGPRATYEQY
j_gene: TRBJ2-2; v_gene: TRBV7-2; CDR3aa: ASSREGLAGVVTGELF
j_gene: TRBJ1-1; v_gene: TRBV19; CDR3aa: ASSPAAEEAF
j_gene: TRBJ1-1; v_gene: TRBV30; CDR3aa: AWSASRALEAF
j_gene: TRBJ1-4; v_gene: TRBV30; CDR3aa: AWSVFEKLF
j_gene: TRBJ2-5; v_gene: TRBV5-6; CDR3aa: ASSLSPTGVETQY
j_gene: TRBJ2-3; v_gene: TRBV19; CDR3aa: ASSTNTDTQY
j_gene: TRBJ1-6; v_gene: TRBV12-2; CDR3aa: ASRLFQGTPNSPLH
j_gene: TRBJ1-1; v_gene: TRBV5-1; CDR3aa: ASSLRPGQEAF
j_gene: TRBJ2-3; v_gene: TRBV10-3; CDR3aa: AVLGASTDTQY
j_gene: TRBJ1-6; v_gene: TRBV4-2; CDR3aa: ASSQEGIGSSYNSPLH
j_gene: TRBJ2-1; v_gene: TRBV5-6; CDR3aa: ASSLPLGDYNEQF
j_gene: TRBJ1-2; v_gene: TRBV19; CDR3aa: ASSIVGYGYT
j_gene: TRBJ1-1; v_gene: TRBV12-3/TRBV12-4; CDR3aa: ASSPHKLGEAF
j_gene: TRBJ2-7; v_gene: TRBV6-5; CDR3aa: ASRSTGDGTYEQY
j_gene: TRBJ1-1; v_gene: TRBV10-3; CDR3aa: AISGGPEAF
j_gene: TRBJ2-3; v_gene: TRBV2; CDR3aa: ASSESGTQY
j_gene: TRBJ1-3; v_gene: TRBV7-9; CDR3aa: ASSPTFSSGNTIY
j_gene: TRBJ2-1; v_gene: TRBV5-6; CDR3aa: ASNNGLATYNEQF
j_gene: TRBJ1-1; v_gene: TRBV19; CDR3aa: ASQTTGLDTEAF
j_gene: TRBJ2-7; v_gene: TRBV15; CDR3aa: ATSRVFSGSSYEQY
j_gene: TRBJ1-2; v_gene: TRBV6-5; CDR3aa: ASSPDRFSYGYT
j_gene: TRBJ2-7; v_gene: TRBV5-1; CDR3aa: ASSSGTSGNEQY
j_gene: TRBJ2-6; v_gene: TRBV5-1; CDR3aa: ASSLTRGESHSGANVLT
j_gene: TRBJ1-1; v_gene: TRBV29-1; CDR3aa: SVAAQTDSEAF
j_gene: TRBJ2-2; v_gene: TRBV5-1; CDR3aa: ACKGGEVAGELF
j_gene: TRBJ2-2; v_gene: TRBV29-1; CDR3aa: SAGTGRGNTGELF
j_gene: TRBJ2-1; v_gene: TRBV11-3; CDR3aa: ASSLGTGPNEQF
j_gene: TRBJ2-2; v_gene: TRBV10-3; CDR3aa: AIRQGLAGALSTGELF
j_gene: TRBJ2-3; v_gene: TRBV6-2/TRBV6-3; CDR3aa: ASSYSVPDTQY
j_gene: TRBJ2-3; v_gene: TRBV18; CDR3aa: ASSPGTDTQY
j_gene: TRBJ1-2; v_gene: TRBV12-5; CDR3aa: ASGLARQEVHYGYT
j_gene: TRBJ2-2; v_gene: TRBV5-6; CDR3aa: ASSWGTSGTGTGELF
j_gene: TRBJ1-2; v_gene: TRBV25-1; CDR3aa: ASSEAGGRDYGYT
j_gene: TRBJ2-7; v_gene: TRBV5-1; CDR3aa: ASSLGGANYEQY